These 5 T cell receptor beta chains were all obtained from the same sample, sequenced in a study of T cell responses to AZD1222 COVID-19 vaccine. TCRdb's copy holds only in-frame clones and misses some; the assay was immunoSEQ multiplex PCR. The table lists 75,000 to 90,000 clones, under 95% of them singletons. Sequenced here: peripheral blood, sampled 28 days after the second AZD1222 dose. The receptor source for this set is an adult who received the AZD1222 COVID-19 vaccine.

The count of this clone is one. The chain recombines TRBV19 with TRBJ2-3; 9 bases are shared with TRBD1. V lost 6 bases, J lost 4 bases, and 8 bases stayed unmatched. The CDR3 length is 15 residues. Germline loops: CDR1 LNHDA, CDR2 SQIVND (reference sequence). The CDR3 spells CASSVGGQGADTQYF. The DNA for the CDR3 is TGTGCCAGTAGCGTCGGGGGACAGGGTGCAGATACGCAGTATTTT. Full variable domain (missing parts from reference TRBV19 and TRBJ2-3): DGGITQSPKYLFRKEGQNVTLSCEQNLNHDAMYWYRQDPGQGLRLIYYSQIVNDFQKGDIAEGYSVSREKKESFPLTVTSAQKNPTAFYLCASSVGGQGADTQYFGPGTRLTVL.

CDR3 in DNA: TGTGCCAGCAGCTTAGCGGCGGGAGCGCACGAGCAGTACTTC. This gives the protein CASSLAAGAHEQYF. The chain employs TRBV7-2 and TRBJ2-7; 7 bases agree with TRBD2. The germline CDR1 and CDR2 sequences are SGHTA and FQGNSA. The CDR3 length is 14 residues. V was clipped by 0 bases and J by 5 bases; unmatched bases: 4.

The chain carries TRBV29-1 and TRBJ2-1, with no clear D. Trimming stripped 4 bases from V and 5 bases from J, with 12 bases between. Germline V gene data show CDR1 as SQVTM and CDR2 as ANQGSEA. The CDR3 runs to 13 residues. The CDR3 reads CSVVGRLDNEQFF. CDR3 DNA: TGCAGCGTTGTTGGTAGATTGGACAATGAGCAGTTCTTC.

The chain recombines TRBV20-1 with TRBJ2-5; unclear D gene. V gave up 4 bases and J gave up 2 bases, with 5 bases separating them. This CDR3 is built from 11 residues. Germline V lookup: CDR1 DFQATT, CDR2 SNEGSKA (reference sequence). The CDR3 here is CSATQQETQYF. CDR3 DNA sequence: TGCAGTGCTACACAGCAAGAGACCCAGTACTTC.

The chain carries TRBV24-1 and TRBJ2-5; possible D gene TRBD1, 6 bases. Germline V gene sequence: CDR1 KGHDR, CDR2 SFDVKD. The CDR3 loop spans 13 amino acids. V gave up 6 bases and J gave up 4 bases, with 11 bases separating them. CDR3 bases: TGTGCCACCAGTCGACCAGGGGTAGAGACCCAGTACTTC. It specifies CATSRPGVETQYF.